Below are 27 T cell receptor beta chains sequenced from a single sample in a study of T cells in pancreatic ductal adenocarcinoma. Surgery without prior neoadjuvant therapy was the treatment of the selected pancreatic ductal adenocarcinoma patients. Using immunoSEQ multiplex PCR, the repertoire was profiled, and TCRdb retains in-frame clones only, with some absent. The sample carries roughly 100,000 clones, more than 90% recorded once. Sequencing was performed on PBMCs. Receptors originate from a human donor with pancreatic ductal adenocarcinoma.

This clone is a singleton in its sample. The chain joins TRBV10-3 to TRBJ2-7, with 9 bases that match TRBD1. Germline lookup yields CDR1 ENHRY and CDR2 SYGVKD. The CDR3 is made up of 12 amino acids. V dropped 8 bases and J dropped 5; count of bases not matched to a gene: 4. CDR3 sequence: CAIRDRDHEQYF. In DNA form, the CDR3 reads TGTGCCATCCGGGACAGGGACCACGAGCAGTACTTC.

The V call is TRBV6-5, the J call TRBJ2-1; possible D gene TRBD1, 5 bases. V shed 4 bases and J shed 2 bases, with 9 bases lying between them. The CDR3 is made up of 14 amino acids. CDR1 and CDR2 (germline): MNHEY, SVGAGI. The chain's CDR3 is CASSLKGPYNEQFF. Here the CDR3 DNA reads TGTGCCAGCAGTTTAAAGGGGCCCTACAATGAGCAGTTCTTC.

In DNA, the CDR3 is TGTGCCATCAGTGAGTCGAGGGAGGAGGGGAAAGACGAGCAGTACTTC. Protein product: CAISESREEGKDEQYF. The chain recombines TRBV10-3 with TRBJ2-7; TRBD2 might be the D (6 bases). V lost 0 bases and J 5 bases, leaving 17 bases between the germline ends. CDR1 and CDR2 from the germline V gene are ENHRY and SYGVKD. The CDR3 totals 16 residues.

The chain combines TRBV5-6 with TRBJ2-7; D is possibly TRBD2 (6 bases). The CDR3 has 15 residues. Germline V gene data show CDR1 as SGHDT and CDR2 as YYEEEE. The germline V and J ends were trimmed by 5 bases and 2 bases, with 17 bases remaining between them. CDR3 sequence reads: CASSPVAVSAYEQYF. The CDR3 DNA sequence: TGTGCCAGCAGTCCAGTAGCGGTCTCTGCCTACGAGCAGTACTTC. Full variable domain (remainder filled in from reference TRBV5-6 and TRBJ2-7): DAGVTQSPTHLIKTRGQQVTLRCSPKSGHDTVSWYQQALGQGPQFIFQYYEEEERQRGNFPDRFSGHQFPNYSSELNVNALLLGDSALYLCASSPVAVSAYEQYFGPGTRLTVT.

V gene TRBV6-1 combines with J gene TRBJ2-7; 8 bases match TRBD1. Germline trimming cut 6 bases from V and 5 bases from J; bases unmatched to any gene: 12. The germline V gene has CDR1 MNHNS and CDR2 SASEGT. The CDR3 covers 15 residues. Here the CDR3 DNA reads TGTGCCAGCAGGCCCCGGGGGACAGGATTCGACGAGCAGTACTTC. Amino acid sequence: CASRPRGTGFDEQYF.

The chain has TRBV4-1 and TRBJ2-3; D is ambiguous. This CDR3 is built from 14 residues. Trimming stripped 4 bases from V and 1 base from J, with 9 bases between. Germline V lookup: CDR1 MGHRA, CDR2 YSYEKL. CDR3 sequence reads: CASSLYYGTDTQYF. The CDR3 DNA reads TGCGCCAGCAGCCTCTACTACGGCACAGATACGCAGTATTTT.

V is TRBV7-6 and J is TRBJ2-5, with 8 nucleotides matching TRBD1. V was clipped by 1 base and J by 4 bases; unmatched bases: 2. The germline gives CDR1 SGHVS, CDR2 FNYEAQ. The length of the CDR3 is 14 residues. The DNA for the CDR3 is TGTGCCAGCAGCTTAGGGACAGGGTTAGAGACCCAGTACTTC. Its protein product is CASSLGTGLETQYF.

This sequence joins TRBV6-1 and TRBJ1-1, with D perhaps TRBD1 (5 bases). Trimming pared 8 bases from V and 6 bases from J, leaving 22 bases between. The CDR3 sequence is 15 residues long. The germline gives CDR1 MNHNS, CDR2 SASEGT. The CDR3: CASGRTIDRRAEAFF. CDR3 nucleotides: TGTGCCAGCGGCCGAACTATAGACAGAAGGGCTGAAGCTTTCTTT.

The rearrangement joins TRBV7-8 to TRBJ2-5; 7 bases align to TRBD2. The CDR3 spans 16 residues. Germline CDR1 is SGHVS and CDR2 is FQNEAQ. Trimming took 5 bases from V and 1 from J; bases not matched to a gene: 10. The CDR3 nucleotides are TGTGCCAGCAGCCATCGGGGAGGGCGGGGCCAAGAGACCCAGTACTTC. It encodes CASSHRGGRGQETQYF.

This clone was found a few times. The chain links TRBV1 to TRBJ2-2; TRBD1, as called in the table, went unchecked against the DNA. TRBV1 is recorded as a pseudogene. The CDR3 extends over 15 amino acids. The DNA of the CDR3 is TGCACCAGCAGCCAAGAACAGACGTACACCGGGGAGCTGTTTTTT. This sequence encodes CTSSQEQTYTGELFF.

The V and J genes are TRBV19 and TRBJ2-4; D is undetermined. In germline, CDR1 is LNHDA, CDR2 SQIVND (reference sequence). V shed 5 bases and J shed 8 bases, with 22 bases lying between them. CDR3 length: 16 amino acids. The DNA of the CDR3 is TGTGCCAGTAGTCCTAAGACATTTATAGGATCGGACATTCAGTACTTC. Its protein product is CASSPKTFIGSDIQYF.

The chain uses TRBV28 and TRBJ1-3; D perhaps matches TRBD1 (5 bases). CDR3 length: 15 residues. Germline CDR1 reads MDHEN; CDR2 reads SYDVKM. Trimming shortened V by 5 bases and J by 3 bases, and 14 bases separated the two germline ends. This CDR3 is CASSTRAQGGNTIYF. As DNA, the CDR3 is TGTGCCAGCAGTACCAGGGCCCAGGGTGGAAACACCATATATTTT.

CDR3 amino acids: CAWSVKFRRAFTGELFF. CDR3 sequence (DNA): TGTGCCTGGAGTGTAAAGTTTCGCAGGGCTTTCACCGGGGAGCTGTTTTTT. V gene TRBV30 combines with J gene TRBJ2-2; TRBD1 might be the D (5 bases). The V gene lost 0 bases and the J gene lost 4 bases, with 18 bases spanning the gap. This CDR3 region has 17 residues. Germline CDR1 GTSNPN, CDR2 SVGIG (reference sequence). Full variable domain (missing parts from reference TRBV30 and TRBJ2-2): SQTIHQWPATLVQPVGSPLSLECTVEGTSNPNLYWYRQAAGRGLQLLFYSVGIGQISSEVPQNLSASRPQDRQFILSSKKLLLSDSGFYLCAWSVKFRRAFTGELFFGEGSRLTVL.

This sequence joins TRBV7-2 and TRBJ1-4, with unresolved D. This CDR3 spans 14 amino acids. The V gene's germline CDR1 is SGHTA and CDR2 FQGNSA. With 1 base removed from V and 5 bases from J, the gap between germline ends came to 8 bases. The CDR3 spells CASSLGQANEKLFF. DNA for the CDR3: TGTGCCAGCAGCTTAGGGCAGGCGAATGAAAAACTGTTTTTT.

The chain combines TRBV4-1 with TRBJ1-4; TRBD1 matches 9 bases. Per germline, CDR1 MGHRA and CDR2 YSYEKL. This CDR3 spans 14 amino acids. V was pared by 4 bases and J by 10 bases, with 7 bases of the junction left unmatched. CDR3 sequence (DNA): TGCGCCAGCAGCCTGGGACAGGGTATAGGAAAACTGTTTTTT. This encodes CASSLGQGIGKLFF.

A word on this clone: The junction and the germline gene differ at one end; a read error may be behind it. V is TRBV28 and J is TRBJ2-2, with D unclear. Germline CDR1 MDHEN, CDR2 SYDVKM. The CDR3 loop spans 14 amino acids. The CDR3 DNA follows: TGTGCCAGCAGCTTATCCCAGTACACCGGGGAGCTGTTTTTT. It is translated as CASSLSQYTGELFF.

The V and J genes are TRBV2 and TRBJ2-2; the match to TRBD2 covers 11 bases. With V trimmed by 7 bases and J by 5 bases, 3 bases remained unmatched. Germline V gene data show CDR1 as SNHLY and CDR2 as FYNNEI. This CDR3 region has 14 residues. The chain's CDR3 is CASTLAGGTGELFF. The CDR3 nucleotides are TGTGCCAGCACGCTAGCGGGAGGAACCGGGGAGCTGTTTTTT.

The genes are TRBV16 and TRBJ2-3, with 7 positions matching TRBD2. This CDR3 spans 16 amino acids. Germline CDR1 reads KGHSY; CDR2 reads FQNENV. The V and J ends lost 3 bases and 2 bases, in that order; junction bases with no gene match: 8. In nucleotides, the CDR3 is TGTGCCAGCAGCCATGGAGGCGGGGGATCCACAGATACGCAGTATTTT. Encoded protein: CASSHGGGGSTDTQYF.

The chain uses TRBV7-9 and TRBJ1-2, with TRBD1 identical over 10 bases. This CDR3 region has 15 residues. With V trimmed by 1 base and J by 4 bases, 3 bases remained unmatched. Germline V gene data show CDR1 as SEHNR and CDR2 as FQNEAQ (reference sequence). This CDR3 reads CASSLGDRGLYGYTF. CDR3 in DNA: TGTGCCAGCAGCTTAGGGGACAGGGGCCTCTATGGCTACACCTTC.

This chain uses TRBV6-1 with TRBJ2-3; no firm D call. The ends were cut back, 0 bases at V and 2 bases at J, with 3 bases in the middle. Looked up from germline, CDR1 is MNHNS and CDR2 is SASEGT. CDR3 size: 13 residues. The CDR3 sequence: CASSEAYTDTQYF. In DNA form, the CDR3 reads TGTGCCAGCAGTGAAGCGTACACAGATACGCAGTATTTT.

The CDR3 nucleotides read TGTGCCAGTAGGGGAGGGGGGCCGGACAATGAGCAGTTCTTC. Residues: CASRGGGPDNEQFF. The gene calls are TRBV19 and TRBJ2-1, with D perhaps TRBD2 (7 bases). The CDR3 runs to 14 residues. Trimming left V 6 bases short and J 5 bases short, with 14 bases between. Germline V gene data show CDR1 as LNHDA and CDR2 as SQIVND (reference sequence).

The chain couples TRBV7-3 to TRBJ2-3; D uncertain. V shed 6 bases and J shed 0 bases, with 7 bases lying between them. The CDR3 loop spans 13 amino acids. The germline V gene encodes CDR1 SGHTA and CDR2 FQGTGA. Here the CDR3 DNA reads TGTGCCAGCAGTGTTACTAGCACAGATACGCAGTATTTT. Protein: CASSVTSTDTQYF.

The V and J genes are TRBV18 and TRBJ2-5, with a weak D call TRBD1 (6 bases). The germline V and J ends were trimmed by 3 bases and 5 bases, with 10 bases remaining between them. The length of the CDR3 is 13 residues. CDR1 and CDR2 from the germline V gene are KGHSH and LQKENI. The CDR3 nucleotides read TGTGCCAGCTCACCGGACAGAGGGGAGACCCAGTACTTC. Its protein is CASSPDRGETQYF.

This chain connects TRBV5-1 to TRBJ2-7; the D gene is possibly TRBD1 (6 bases). The germline V and J ends were trimmed by 4 bases and 2 bases, with 10 bases remaining between them. The CDR3 is 13 residues long. CDR1 SGHRS and CDR2 YFSETQ come from the germline V gene. DNA of the CDR3: TGCGCCAGCAGCCCGGGACATACCTACGAGCAGTACTTC. This codes for CASSPGHTYEQYF.

CDR3 sequence (DNA): TGCAGCGTTGACAGGGGACCCTACGAGCAGTACTTC. Residues: CSVDRGPYEQYF. The rearrangement uses TRBV29-1 and TRBJ2-7, with D possibly matching TRBD1 (6 bases). V was pared by 3 bases and J by 2 bases, with 8 bases between. The CDR3 runs 12 residues. Germline V lookup: CDR1 SQVTM, CDR2 ANQGSEA.

The rearrangement uses TRBV5-5 and TRBJ2-7; 10 nucleotides line up with TRBD1. Unmatched junction bases numbered 22, after V lost 9 bases and J lost 7 bases. Germline CDR1 reads SGHKS; CDR2 reads YYEKEE (reference sequence). The CDR3 loop spans 17 amino acids. The CDR3 region is CATSPGTGARGVREQYF. The CDR3 DNA sequence: TGTGCCACCAGTCCCGGGACAGGGGCGAGGGGGGTACGGGAGCAGTACTTC. Based on the CDR3 plus reference TRBV5-5 and TRBJ2-7, the full variable domain is DAGVTQSPTHLIKTRGQQVTLRCSPISGHKSVSWYQQVLGQGPQFIFQYYEKEERGRGNFPDRFSARQFPNYSSELNVNALLLGDSALYLCATSPGTGARGVREQYFGPGTRLTVT.

This chain links TRBV7-8 with TRBJ1-2; the D gene is possibly TRBD1 (6 bases). This CDR3 is 15 amino acids long. V was shortened by 4 bases and J by 3 bases, with 15 bases between the two germline ends. Germline-derived CDR1 and CDR2 are SGHVS and FQNEAQ. The CDR3: CASSSYSQGYYGYTF. Here the CDR3 DNA reads TGTGCCAGCAGCTCGTACAGCCAGGGGTACTATGGCTACACCTTC.